This T cell receptor (beta chain) was profiled in a study of blood T cell repertoires in COVID-19. V shed 2 bases and J shed 3 bases, with 7 bases lying between them. The CDR3 runs to 13 residues. The data were produced by immunoSEQ multiplex PCR, yet TCRdb's version contains in-frame clones alone and is incomplete. The sample gives hundreds of thousands of clones, approximately 85% of which show up once; roughly 2.3% is in the top ten. This TCR was sampled from a young man who had recovered from COVID-19. Material for sequencing was PBMCs or T cells enriched from blood (not recorded which). The rearrangement links TRBV12-3 or TRBV12-4 to TRBJ1-1, with unresolved D. The CDR3 bases are TGTGCCAGCAGTTTAAATTCGGACACTGAAGCTTTCTTT. This translates into CASSLNSDTEAFF.